Below, 10 T cell receptor beta chains from the same sample are listed, as sequenced in a study of CD8 T cells in Susac syndrome. About 0.45 to 1 ug RNA was reverse transcribed with random hexamers. TCRdb re-called the immunoSEQ multiplex PCR reads through MiXCR, storing one row per CDR3 protein. The sample carries 250,000 to 350,000 distinct CDR3 sequences, roughly 94% recorded once. The sample taken for sequencing was CD4+ T cells from PBMCs. Receptors originate from a human donor with multiple sclerosis.

This rearrangement joins TRBV5-1 to TRBJ2-7, with a tentative D call TRBD1 (6 bases). The CDR3 is 14 amino acids. Germline loops: CDR1 SGHRS, CDR2 YFSETQ. V lost 2 bases and J lost 3, with 12 bases in between. DNA for the CDR3: TGCGCCAGCAGCTTCTCAGGGGATTTCTACGAGCAGTACTTC. Translation gives CASSFSGDFYEQYF.

In nucleotides, the CDR3 is TGCGCCAGCAGCCAAGATGGTCCCGGGACCCAGCGAAAGTACTTC. As protein: CASSQDGPGTQRKYF. The chain employs TRBV4-1 and TRBJ2-7; the D call may be TRBD1 or TRBD2 (5 bases each). The V and J ends lost 0 bases and 11 bases respectively, with 20 bases between them. The CDR3 runs 15 residues. Germline V gene lookup returns CDR1 MGHRA and CDR2 YSYEKL.

The rearrangement joins TRBV9 to TRBJ1-2; the D is unclear. The CDR3 is made up of 14 amino acids. Germline CDR1 reads SGDLS; CDR2 reads YYNGEE. V dropped 0 bases and J dropped 4 bases, with 10 bases sitting between them. CDR3 sequence (DNA): TGTGCCAGCAGCGTAGGGCCAGCGGGCTATGGCTACACCTTC. Translating it yields CASSVGPAGYGYTF.

This chain uses TRBV4-2 with TRBJ2-3; tentatively, D is TRBD2 (6 bases). CDR3 length: 15 residues. Trimming removed 4 bases from V and 3 bases from J, with 14 bases in between. Germline CDR1 LGHNA, CDR2 YNFKEQ. The CDR3 protein is CASSPSAGRTDTQYF. CDR3 nucleotide sequence: TGTGCCAGCAGCCCCTCCGCGGGGAGGACAGATACGCAGTATTTT.

The V and J genes are TRBV4-1 and TRBJ2-4; 9 nucleotides align to TRBD1. This CDR3 comprises 15 residues. Germline V gene sequence: CDR1 MGHRA, CDR2 YSYEKL. Trimming cost V 1 base and J 9 bases; bases outside gene matches: 7. CDR3 in DNA: TGCGCCAGCAGCCAAGGTACAGGGGGCTCGCCCATTCAGTACTTC. Translated: CASSQGTGGSPIQYF.

The chain employs TRBV20-1 and TRBJ2-1; TRBD2 aligns across 9 bases. The V gene's germline CDR1 is DFQATT and CDR2 SNEGSKA (reference sequence). CDR3 size: 16 residues. Germline trimming cut 3 bases from V and 7 bases from J; bases unmatched to any gene: 13. The DNA of the CDR3 is TGCAGTGCTAGGGGGCTAGCGGGAAATAGTCCAAATGAGCAGTTCTTC. Translation gives CSARGLAGNSPNEQFF.

The chain uses TRBV28 and TRBJ1-1; D is perhaps TRBD1 (5 bases). Germline values: CDR1 MDHEN, CDR2 SYDVKM. The CDR3 loop spans 15 amino acids. V was shortened by 3 bases and J by 2 bases, with 13 bases between the two germline ends. CDR3 coding DNA: TGTGCCAGCAGTTTCCCCGGACGGACAAACACTGAAGCTTTCTTT. Protein: CASSFPGRTNTEAFF.

This chain joins TRBV18 and TRBJ1-1; TRBD1 matches at 7 bases. Looked up from germline, CDR1 is KGHSH and CDR2 is LQKENI. V shed 2 bases, J shed 3 bases, and the junction held 12 bases outside the gene matches. This CDR3 spans 17 amino acids. CDR3 in amino acids: CASSPAGTAFGDTEAFF. In DNA, the CDR3 is TGTGCCAGCTCACCAGCCGGGACAGCCTTCGGGGACACTGAAGCTTTCTTT. Variable domain in full (rest from reference TRBV18 and TRBJ1-1): NAGVMQNPRHLVRRRGQEARLRCSPMKGHSHVYWYRQLPEEGLKFMVYLQKENIIDESGMPKERFSAEFPKEGPSILRIQQVVRGDSAAYFCASSPAGTAFGDTEAFFGQGTRLTVV.

This rearrangement joins TRBV2 to TRBJ2-1; D unclear. The V gene's germline CDR1 is SNHLY and CDR2 FYNNEI. The CDR3 spans 15 residues. V dropped 6 bases and J dropped 4 bases, with 16 bases sitting between them. CDR3 sequence: CASSPISEDYNEQFF. Here the CDR3 DNA reads TGTGCCAGCAGCCCGATTTCAGAGGATTACAATGAGCAGTTCTTC.

The genes are TRBV6-6 and TRBJ2-5; tentatively, D is TRBD2 (7 bases). The V end lost 7 bases, the J end lost 4 bases, and 19 bases lay between the germline ends. Germline-derived CDR1 and CDR2 are MNHNY and SVGAGI (reference sequence). CDR3 length: 15 residues. Here the CDR3 reads CASTKGGGRPETQYF. As DNA, the CDR3 is TGTGCCAGCACCAAGGGGGGGGGCCGACCAGAGACCCAGTACTTC.